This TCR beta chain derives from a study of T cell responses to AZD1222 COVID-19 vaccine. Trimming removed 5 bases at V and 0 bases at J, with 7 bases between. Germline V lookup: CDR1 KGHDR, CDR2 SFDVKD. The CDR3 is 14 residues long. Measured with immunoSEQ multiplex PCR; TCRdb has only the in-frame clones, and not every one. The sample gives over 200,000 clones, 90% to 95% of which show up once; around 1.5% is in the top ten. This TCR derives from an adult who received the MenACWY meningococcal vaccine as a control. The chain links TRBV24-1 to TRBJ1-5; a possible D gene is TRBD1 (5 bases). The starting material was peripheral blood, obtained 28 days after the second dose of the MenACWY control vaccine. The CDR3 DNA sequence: TGTGCCACCAGTGGGACAAATAGCAATCAGCCCCAGCATTTT. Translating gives CATSGTNSNQPQHF.